This T cell receptor (beta chain) is from a study of cytomegalovirus exposure and HLA in healthy donors. Trimming pared 3 bases from V and 3 bases from J, leaving 24 bases between. The germline V gene encodes CDR1 SGHRS and CDR2 YFSETQ. The CDR3 runs to 18 residues. The assay was immunoSEQ multiplex PCR, and TCRdb's table has in-frame clones only and misses some. This sample has more than 300,000 clones, with about nine tenths found just once. V and J are TRBV5-1 and TRBJ1-1; no firm D call. This sequence was found in a woman aged 18-30 years in good health and CMV-seronegative. Sequenced material: PBMCs. CDR3 DNA: TGCGCCAGCAGCTCCCGACCTTTAGGGAGAGAGCTTCACACTGAAGCTTTCTTT. Protein product: CASSSRPLGRELHTEAFF.